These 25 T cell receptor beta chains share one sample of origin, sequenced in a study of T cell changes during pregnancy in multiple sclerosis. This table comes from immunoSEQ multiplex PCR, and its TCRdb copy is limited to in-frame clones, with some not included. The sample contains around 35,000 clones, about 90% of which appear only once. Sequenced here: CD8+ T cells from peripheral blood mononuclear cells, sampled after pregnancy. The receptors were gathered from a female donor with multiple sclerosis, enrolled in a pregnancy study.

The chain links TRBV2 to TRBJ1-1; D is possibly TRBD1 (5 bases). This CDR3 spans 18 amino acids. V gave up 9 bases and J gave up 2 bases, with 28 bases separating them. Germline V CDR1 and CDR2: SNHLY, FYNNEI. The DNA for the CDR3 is TGTGCCAGTCCGCCTGCTACAAGGGGTATTACCCCCAACACTGAAGCTTTCTTT. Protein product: CASPPATRGITPNTEAFF. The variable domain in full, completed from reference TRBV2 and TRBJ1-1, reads EPEVTQTPSHQVTQMGQEVILRCVPISNHLYFYWYRQILGQKVEFLVSFYNNEISEKSEIFDDQFSVERPDGSNFTLKIRSTKLEDSAMYFCASPPATRGITPNTEAFFGQGTRLTVV.

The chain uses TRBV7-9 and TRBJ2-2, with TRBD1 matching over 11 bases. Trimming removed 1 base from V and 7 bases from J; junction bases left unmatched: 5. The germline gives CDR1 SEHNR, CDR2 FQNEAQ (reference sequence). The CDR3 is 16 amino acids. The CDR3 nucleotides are TGTGCCAGCAGCTTAGGGACAGGGGGCTCGATCGGGGAGCTGTTTTTT. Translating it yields CASSLGTGGSIGELFF. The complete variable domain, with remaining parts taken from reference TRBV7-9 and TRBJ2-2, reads DTGVSQNPRHKITKRGQNVTFRCDPISEHNRLYWYRQTLGQGPEFLTYFQNEAQLEKSRLLSDRFSAERPKGSFSTLEIQRTEQGDSAMYLCASSLGTGGSIGELFFGEGSRLTVL.

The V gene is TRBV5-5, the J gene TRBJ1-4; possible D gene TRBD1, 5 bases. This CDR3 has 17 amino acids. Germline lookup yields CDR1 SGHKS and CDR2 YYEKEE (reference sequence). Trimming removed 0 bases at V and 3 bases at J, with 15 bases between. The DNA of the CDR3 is TGTGCCAGCAGCTTGGAGGGGATCGGGGGTCCTAATGAAAAACTGTTTTTT. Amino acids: CASSLEGIGGPNEKLFF.

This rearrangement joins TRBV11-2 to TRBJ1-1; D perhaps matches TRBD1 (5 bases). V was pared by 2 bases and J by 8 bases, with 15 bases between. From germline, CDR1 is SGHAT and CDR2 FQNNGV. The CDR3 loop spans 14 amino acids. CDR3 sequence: CASSLFLGPREAFF. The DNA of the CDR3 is TGTGCCAGCAGCTTATTCCTGGGGCCCAGGGAAGCTTTCTTT.

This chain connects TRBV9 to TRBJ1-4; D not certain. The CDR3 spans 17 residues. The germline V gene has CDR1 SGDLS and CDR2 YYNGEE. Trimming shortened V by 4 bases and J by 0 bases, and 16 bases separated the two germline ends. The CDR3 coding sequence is TGTGCCAGCAGCAACAACCCTACAGATGCAACTAATGAAAAACTGTTTTTT. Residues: CASSNNPTDATNEKLFF. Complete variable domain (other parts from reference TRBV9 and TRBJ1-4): DSGVTQTPKHLITATGQRVTLRCSPRSGDLSVYWYQQSLDQGLQFLIQYYNGEERAKGNILERFSAQQFPDLHSELNLSSLELGDSALYFCASSNNPTDATNEKLFFGSGTQLSVL.

The CDR3 sequence: CASRGGSPNYGYTF. The DNA for the CDR3 is TGTGCCAGCCGGGGGGGATCTCCTAACTATGGCTACACCTTC. The gene calls are TRBV6-6 and TRBJ1-2, with D tentatively TRBD1 (5 bases). Germline CDR1 is MNHNY and CDR2 is SVGAGI (reference sequence). This CDR3 region has 14 residues. V lost 8 bases to trimming and J lost 0 bases, with 13 bases between them.

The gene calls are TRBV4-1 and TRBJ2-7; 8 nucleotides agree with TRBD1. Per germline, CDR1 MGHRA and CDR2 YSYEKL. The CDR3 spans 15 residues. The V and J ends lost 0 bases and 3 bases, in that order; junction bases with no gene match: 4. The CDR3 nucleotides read TGCGCCAGCAGCCAAGATCCCGGACAGGGCTACGAGCAGTACTTC. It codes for CASSQDPGQGYEQYF.

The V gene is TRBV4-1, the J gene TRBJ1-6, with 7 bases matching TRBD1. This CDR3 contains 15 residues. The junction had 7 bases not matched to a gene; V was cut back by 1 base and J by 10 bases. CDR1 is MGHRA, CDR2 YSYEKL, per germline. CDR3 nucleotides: TGCGCCAGCAGCCAAGCGGTCCAGGGGGGCTCACCCCTCCACTTT. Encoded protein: CASSQAVQGGSPLHF.

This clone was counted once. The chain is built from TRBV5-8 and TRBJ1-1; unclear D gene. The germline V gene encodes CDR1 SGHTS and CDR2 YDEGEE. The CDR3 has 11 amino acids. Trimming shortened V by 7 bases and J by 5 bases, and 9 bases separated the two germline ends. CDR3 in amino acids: CASSRGTEAFF. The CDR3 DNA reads TGTGCCAGCTCTAGAGGGACTGAAGCTTTCTTT.

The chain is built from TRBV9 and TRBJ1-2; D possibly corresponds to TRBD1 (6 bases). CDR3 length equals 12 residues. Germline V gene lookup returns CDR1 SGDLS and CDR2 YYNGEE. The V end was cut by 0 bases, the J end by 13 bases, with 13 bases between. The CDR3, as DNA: TGTGCCAGCAGCGTAGGACAGGAGCCGGGCACCTTC. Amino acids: CASSVGQEPGTF. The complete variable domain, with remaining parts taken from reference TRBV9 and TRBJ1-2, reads DSGVTQTPKHLITATGQRVTLRCSPRSGDLSVYWYQQSLDQGLQFLIQYYNGEERAKGNILERFSAQQFPDLHSELNLSSLELGDSALYFCASSVGQEPGTFGSGTRLTVV.

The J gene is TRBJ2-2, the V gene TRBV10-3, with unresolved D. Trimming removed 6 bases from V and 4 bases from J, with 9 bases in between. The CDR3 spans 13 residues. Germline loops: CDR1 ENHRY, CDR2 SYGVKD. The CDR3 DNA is TGTGCCATCAGCCCTCCGGGCACCGGGGAGCTGTTTTTT. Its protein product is CAISPPGTGELFF.

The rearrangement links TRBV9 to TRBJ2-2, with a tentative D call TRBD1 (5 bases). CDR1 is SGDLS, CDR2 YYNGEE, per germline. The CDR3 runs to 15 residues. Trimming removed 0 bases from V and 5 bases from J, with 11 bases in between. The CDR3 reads CASSVGRGMTGELFF. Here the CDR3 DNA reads TGTGCCAGCAGCGTAGGTAGGGGTATGACCGGGGAGCTGTTTTTT.

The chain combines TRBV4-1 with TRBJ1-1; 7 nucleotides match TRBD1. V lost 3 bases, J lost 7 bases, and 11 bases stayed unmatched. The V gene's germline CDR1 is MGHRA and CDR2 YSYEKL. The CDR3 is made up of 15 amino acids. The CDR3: CASSQADREGDEAFF. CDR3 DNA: TGCGCCAGCAGCCAGGCCGACAGGGAAGGGGATGAAGCTTTCTTT.

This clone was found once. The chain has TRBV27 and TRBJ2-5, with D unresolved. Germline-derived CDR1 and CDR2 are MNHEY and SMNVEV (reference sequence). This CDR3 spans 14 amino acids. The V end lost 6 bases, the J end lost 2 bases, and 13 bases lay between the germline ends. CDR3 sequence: CASSLNSPQETQYF. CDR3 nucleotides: TGTGCCAGCAGCCTTAATAGCCCTCAAGAGACCCAGTACTTC.

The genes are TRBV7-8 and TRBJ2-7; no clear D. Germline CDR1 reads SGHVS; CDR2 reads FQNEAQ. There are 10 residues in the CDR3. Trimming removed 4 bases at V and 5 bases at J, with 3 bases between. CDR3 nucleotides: TGTGCCAGCAGCTCAAACGAGCAGTACTTC. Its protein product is CASSSNEQYF.

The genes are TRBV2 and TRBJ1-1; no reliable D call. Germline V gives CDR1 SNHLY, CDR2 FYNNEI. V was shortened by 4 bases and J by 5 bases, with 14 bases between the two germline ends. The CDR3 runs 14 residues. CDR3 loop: CASSVGGRQTEAFF. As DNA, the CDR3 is TGTGCCAGCAGTGTGGGAGGGAGGCAAACTGAAGCTTTCTTT.

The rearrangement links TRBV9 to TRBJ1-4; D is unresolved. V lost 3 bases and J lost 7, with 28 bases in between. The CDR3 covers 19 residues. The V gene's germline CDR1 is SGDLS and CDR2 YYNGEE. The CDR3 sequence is CASSAPIVPKRGEREKLFF. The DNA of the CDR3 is TGTGCCAGCAGCGCCCCCATAGTCCCCAAGCGGGGAGAACGTGAAAAACTGTTTTTT.

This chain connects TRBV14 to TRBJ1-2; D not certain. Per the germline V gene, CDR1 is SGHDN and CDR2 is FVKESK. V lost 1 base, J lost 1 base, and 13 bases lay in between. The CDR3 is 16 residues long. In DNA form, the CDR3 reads TGTGCCAGCAGCCAAGGATTGGCAGGCTATAACTATGGCTACACCTTC. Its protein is CASSQGLAGYNYGYTF.

In nucleotides, the CDR3 is TGCGCCAGCAGCCAAACCCCTAGCGGGGGATACAATGAGCAGTTCTTC. It translates to CASSQTPSGGYNEQFF. V is TRBV4-3 and J is TRBJ2-1, with 10 bases fitting TRBD2. The germline gives CDR1 LGHNA, CDR2 YSLEER. V dropped 2 bases and J dropped 4; count of bases not matched to a gene: 5. The CDR3 runs to 16 residues.

For the CDR3, the DNA is TGTGCCAGCAGCTCCGGGGGGGGAGGGACAGAGACCCAGTACTTC. It is translated as CASSSGGGGTETQYF. The genes are TRBV11-2 and TRBJ2-5; 8 bases match TRBD2. CDR1 and CDR2 from the germline V gene are SGHAT and FQNNGV. This CDR3 comprises 15 residues. The ends lost 4 bases at V and 4 bases at J; junction bases unmatched: 8. Full variable domain (remainder filled in from reference TRBV11-2 and TRBJ2-5): EAGVAQSPRYKIIEKRQSVAFWCNPISGHATLYWYQQILGQGPKLLIQFQNNGVVDDSQLPKDRFSAERLKGVDSTLKIQPAKLEDSAVYLCASSSGGGGTETQYFGPGTRLLVL.

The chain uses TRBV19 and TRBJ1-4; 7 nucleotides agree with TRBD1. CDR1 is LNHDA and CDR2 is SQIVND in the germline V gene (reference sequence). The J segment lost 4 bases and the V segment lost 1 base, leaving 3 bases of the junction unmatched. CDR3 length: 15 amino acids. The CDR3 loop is CASSIAGTVNEKLFF. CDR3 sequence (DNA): TGTGCCAGTAGTATAGCCGGGACAGTTAATGAAAAACTGTTTTTT.

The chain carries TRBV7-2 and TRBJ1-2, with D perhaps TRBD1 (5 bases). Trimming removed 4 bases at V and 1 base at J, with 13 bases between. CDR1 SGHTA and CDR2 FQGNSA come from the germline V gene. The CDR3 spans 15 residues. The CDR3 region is CASSSPGLNNYGYTF. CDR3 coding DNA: TGTGCCAGCAGCTCCCCGGGACTGAATAACTATGGCTACACCTTC.

As DNA, the CDR3 is TGTGCCAGCAGCTTGGGAGGGTGGGCTACGCAGTATTTT. Translating gives CASSLGGWATQYF. This chain links TRBV5-6 with TRBJ2-3; D might be TRBD2 (5 bases). The CDR3 runs 13 residues. Trimming stripped 0 bases from V and 8 bases from J, with 10 bases between. Germline V lookup: CDR1 SGHDT, CDR2 YYEEEE. The variable domain in full, with the rest retrieved from reference TRBV5-6 and TRBJ2-3, is DAGVTQSPTHLIKTRGQQVTLRCSPKSGHDTVSWYQQALGQGPQFIFQYYEEEERQRGNFPDRFSGHQFPNYSSELNVNALLLGDSALYLCASSLGGWATQYFGPGTRLTVL.

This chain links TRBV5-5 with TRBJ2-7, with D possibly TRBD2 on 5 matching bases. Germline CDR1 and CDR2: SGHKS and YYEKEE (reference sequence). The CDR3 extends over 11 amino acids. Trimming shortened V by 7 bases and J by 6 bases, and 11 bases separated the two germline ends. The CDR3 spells CASSLAFEQYF. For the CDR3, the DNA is TGTGCCAGCTCATTAGCGTTCGAGCAGTACTTC.

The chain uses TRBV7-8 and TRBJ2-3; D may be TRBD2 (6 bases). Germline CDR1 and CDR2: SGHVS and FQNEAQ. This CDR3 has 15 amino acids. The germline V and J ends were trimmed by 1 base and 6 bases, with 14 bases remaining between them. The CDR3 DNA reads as TGTGCCAGCAGCTTAGAGCGGGCTAGCCGGGATACGCAGTATTTT. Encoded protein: CASSLERASRDTQYF.